This paragraph covers one T cell receptor beta chain sequence. Its specificity is not known. The germline V gene encodes CDR1 SEHNR and CDR2 FQNEAQ (reference sequence). V was clipped by 3 bases and J by 3 bases; unmatched bases: 13. The CDR3 is 18 residues long. This specimen comes from a study of molecular identifiers for immune sequencing clone quantification. General study points: Clones that exceeded 20 RNA copies held over 97% of effector molecules, yet under 1% in naive cells. Investigators reportedly could detect spiked Jurkat TCR RNA from one cell among 1.1 million or so naive cells.

TCRdb re-called the PCR reads through MiXCR, storing one row per CDR3 protein. The sample shows some 40,000 distinct CDR3 sequences, around 20% of them seen only once. Source material: naive CD8+ T cells from blood, with Jurkat cell RNA spiked in. Stated subset: FACS-sorted CD8+CD4-CCR7+CD45RA+ naive T cells. The source is a human donor in good health. Some libraries in this study had Jurkat cell RNA spiked in. V usage is TRBV7-9 and J usage is TRBJ2-3; the match to TRBD2 covers 9 bases. The CDR3 DNA reads as TGTGCCAGCAGCTTCACGTCTAGCGGGGCGATAACTACAGATACGCAGTATTTT. It codes for CASSFTSSGAITTDTQYF.